A selection of T cell receptor beta chains follows, all from one sample in a study of radiotherapy plus CTLA-4 blockade in lung cancer. Sequencing was performed with immunoSEQ multiplex PCR; in TCRdb, only in-frame clones are kept and a portion is missing. The data hold fewer than 100,000 clones, with under 80% observed a single time. The specimen comprised peripheral blood, sampled from a patient treated with radiotherapy plus ipilimumab. The receptor source for this set is a human donor with non-small cell lung cancer whose response to radiotherapy plus ipilimumab could not be evaluated. Some clones in this sample may be carry-over from other donors' samples. Each CDR3 is given with its conserved first and last residue. Fields, in order: V gene, clone size, J gene, D gene, CDR3 DNA, CDR3 protein. The D gene is left open where the match is weak. Not all rows give a size; the values are once, few, many and, for expanded clones, a class.

>TRBV6-5|.|TRBJ2-5|TRBD2
TGTGCCAGCAGTTACTCGAGACTAGCAGTCCAAGAGACCCAGTACTTC
CASSYSRLAVQETQYF
>TRBV5-3|.|TRBJ1-6|.
TGTGCCAGAAGCGCGGTTCATTCACCCCTCCACTTT
CARSAVHSPLHF
>TRBV6-6|once|TRBJ1-2|.
TGTGCCAGCAGCTTACAGGGATCAGACTATGGCTACACCTTC
CASSLQGSDYGYTF
>TRBV4-2|.|TRBJ2-7|TRBD1
TGTGCCAGCAGCCAGGACCGGGACAGCTCCTACGAGCAGTACTTC
CASSQDRDSSYEQYF
>TRBV5-4|.|TRBJ2-5|TRBD2
TGTGCCAGCAGCTTTGAAGGCTTAACTAGCGGGGGTAAGACCCAGTACTTC
CASSFEGLTSGGKTQYF
>TRBV5-1|.|TRBJ2-2|.
TGCGCCAGCAGCCTACTGACAGGCGCGAACACCGGGGAGCTGTTTTTT
CASSLLTGANTGELFF
>TRBV19|.|TRBJ1-5|TRBD1
TGTGCCAGTAGACAGGGGGGGGGAGGCAATCAGCCCCAGCATTTT
CASRQGGGGNQPQHF
>TRBV11-2|.|TRBJ2-5|TRBD2
TGTGCCAGCAGCTACTCGGGACTAGTTCAAGAGACCCAGTACTTC
CASSYSGLVQETQYF
>TRBV28|.|TRBJ1-5|TRBD1
TGTGCCAGCAGCCTCTCTCGGACAGGTAGCAATCAGCCCCAGCATTTT
CASSLSRTGSNQPQHF
>TRBV6-1|.|TRBJ2-2|TRBD1
TGTGCCAGCAGTGATCCAGGGGGCGCGAACACCGGGGAGCTGTTTTTT
CASSDPGGANTGELFF